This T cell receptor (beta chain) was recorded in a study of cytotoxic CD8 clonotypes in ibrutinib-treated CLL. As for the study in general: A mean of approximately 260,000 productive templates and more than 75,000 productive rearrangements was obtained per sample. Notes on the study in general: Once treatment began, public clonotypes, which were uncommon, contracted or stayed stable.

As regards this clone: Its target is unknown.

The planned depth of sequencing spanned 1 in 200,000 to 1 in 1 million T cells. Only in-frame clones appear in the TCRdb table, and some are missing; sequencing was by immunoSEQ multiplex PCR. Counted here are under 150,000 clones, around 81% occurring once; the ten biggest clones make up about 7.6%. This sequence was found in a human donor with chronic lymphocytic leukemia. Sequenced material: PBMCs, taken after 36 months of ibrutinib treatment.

Written as DNA, the CDR3 is TGTGCCAGCAGCCGCCTGAGCTATGGCTACACCTTC. This encodes CASSRLSYGYTF. The chain recombines TRBV4-2 with TRBJ1-2; D gene ambiguous. Germline CDR1 LGHNA, CDR2 YNFKEQ. This CDR3 spans 12 amino acids. The ends were cut back, 4 bases at V and 4 bases at J, with 7 bases in the middle.